One sample yielded the 15 T cell receptor beta chains listed below, sequenced in a study of blood T cell repertoires in COVID-19. Only in-frame clones appear in the TCRdb table, and some are missing; sequencing was by immunoSEQ multiplex PCR. The sample contains 200,000 to 250,000 clones, more than 70% of which appear only once. The sample was peripheral blood. The receptors stem from a woman aged 80 or older with acute or convalescent COVID-19.

The chain employs TRBV5-4 and TRBJ1-3; TRBD1 aligns across 12 bases. The V segment lost 0 bases and the J segment 4 bases; nucleotides outside the gene matches: 11. The CDR3 loop spans 19 amino acids. CDR1 and CDR2 (germline): SGHNT, YYREEE (reference sequence). CDR3 in DNA: TGTGCCAGCAGCTTGGGAGCCGGGACAGGGGGCGGTGGAGGAAACACCATATATTTT. Amino acid sequence: CASSLGAGTGGGGGNTIYF.

This chain uses TRBV5-1 with TRBJ2-1; TRBD1 is a possible D gene (5 bases). The ends were cut back, 3 bases at V and 2 bases at J, with 12 bases in the middle. Germline CDR1 is SGHRS and CDR2 is YFSETQ. The CDR3 runs 15 residues. Here the CDR3 reads CASSSQGSPYNEQFF. The CDR3, as DNA: TGCGCCAGCAGCTCCCAGGGATCCCCCTACAATGAGCAGTTCTTC.

The J gene is TRBJ2-1, the V gene TRBV10-3, with D tentatively TRBD2 (5 bases). CDR1 and CDR2 from the germline V gene are ENHRY and SYGVKD. There are 17 residues in the CDR3. V lost 0 bases and J 0 bases, leaving 12 bases between the germline ends. The DNA for the CDR3 is TGTGCCATCAGTGAGTCGAGCAAAGGGAGCTCCTACAATGAGCAGTTCTTC. Translated, it gives CAISESSKGSSYNEQFF.

This rearrangement joins TRBV6-5 to TRBJ2-3; the match to TRBD1 covers 7 bases. V trimming: 4 bases; J trimming: 4 bases; junction bases outside the gene matches: 11. CDR1 is MNHEY and CDR2 is SVGAGI in the germline V gene. The length of the CDR3 is 16 residues. In nucleotides, the CDR3 is TGTGCCAGCAGTTCCCTTTTGACAGGGAAATCAGATACGCAGTATTTT. This gives the protein CASSSLLTGKSDTQYF.

The sample holds one count of this clone. This chain links TRBV21-1 with TRBJ2-7; the table calls TRBD1, which could not be checked here. TRBV21-1 is described as a pseudogene. The length of the CDR3 is 15 residues. The CDR3 is CASSKDRNSTYEQYF. CDR3 bases: TGTGCCAGCAGCAAAGACAGGAACTCGACCTACGAGCAGTACTTC.

This chain links TRBV6-5 with TRBJ2-1; no clear D. The ends were cut back, 2 bases at V and 8 bases at J, with 10 bases in the middle. The CDR3 sequence is 13 residues long. Germline CDR1 is MNHEY and CDR2 is SVGAGI. The CDR3 spells CASSYDQSYEQFF. CDR3 bases: TGTGCCAGCAGTTACGATCAGTCCTATGAGCAGTTCTTC.

The V gene is TRBV3-1 (or the pseudogene TRBV3-2), the J gene TRBJ2-5, with D maybe TRBD2 (6 bases). Trimming pared 1 base from V and 1 base from J, leaving 7 bases between. This CDR3 region has 14 residues. The germline gives CDR1 LGHDT, CDR2 YNNKEL (reference sequence). The CDR3 nucleotides are TGTGCCAGCAGCCAAGTTAGCGGCCAAGAGACCCAGTACTTC. Its protein is CASSQVSGQETQYF.

The chain has TRBV6-5 and TRBJ2-1; 11 bases map to TRBD1. V shed 6 bases, J shed 4 bases, and the junction held 5 bases outside the gene matches. CDR3 length: 15 residues. CDR1 is MNHEY and CDR2 is SVGAGI in the germline V gene. The chain's CDR3 is CASSAGQGAYNEQFF. For the CDR3, the DNA is TGTGCCAGCAGCGCAGGACAGGGGGCTTACAATGAGCAGTTCTTC.

The rearrangement joins TRBV9 to TRBJ1-6, with a possible D match to TRBD1 (5 bases). Germline CDR1 SGDLS, CDR2 YYNGEE. This CDR3 contains 15 residues. Trimming stripped 3 bases from V and 10 bases from J, with 17 bases between. The chain's CDR3 is CASSATDSRWSPLHF. The CDR3, as DNA: TGTGCCAGCAGCGCAACCGACAGCCGATGGTCACCCCTCCACTTT.

The V and J genes are TRBV20-1 and TRBJ2-7, with 8 bases identical to TRBD1. CDR3 length: 14 amino acids. The germline V gene has CDR1 DFQATT and CDR2 SNEGSKA (reference sequence). The V and J ends lost 3 bases and 5 bases, in that order; junction bases with no gene match: 9. CDR3 coding DNA: TGCAGTGCTAGTTCGATCAGGGGGCGCAACGAGCAGTACTTC. It codes for CSASSIRGRNEQYF.

This chain connects TRBV6-1 to TRBJ2-3; D possibly corresponds to TRBD2 (5 bases). Trimming removed 0 bases from V and 3 bases from J, with 13 bases in between. Per germline, CDR1 MNHNS and CDR2 SASEGT. This CDR3 comprises 16 residues. Here the CDR3 DNA reads TGTGCCAGCAGTGAAGCTCTGGCACCGGGGACAGATACGCAGTATTTT. Translated: CASSEALAPGTDTQYF.

In its sample, this clone was seen once. The rearrangement joins TRBV19 to TRBJ1-6; TRBD1 might be the D (6 bases). The CDR3 is 14 residues long. V was shortened by 2 bases and J by 7 bases, with 9 bases between the two germline ends. The germline V gene has CDR1 LNHDA and CDR2 SQIVND (reference sequence). This CDR3 reads CASSITGRNSPLHF. In DNA form, the CDR3 reads TGTGCCAGTAGTATAACAGGGAGAAATTCACCCCTCCACTTT. Full variable domain (missing parts from reference TRBV19 and TRBJ1-6): DGGITQSPKYLFRKEGQNVTLSCEQNLNHDAMYWYRQDPGQGLRLIYYSQIVNDFQKGDIAEGYSVSREKKESFPLTVTSAQKNPTAFYLCASSITGRNSPLHFGNGTRLTVT.

The V and J genes are TRBV6-1 and TRBJ1-6; D perhaps matches TRBD1 (5 bases). CDR1 is MNHNS and CDR2 is SASEGT in the germline V gene. The CDR3 consists of 15 residues. Trimming left V 1 base short and J 5 bases short, with 9 bases between. This CDR3 is CASSEGTNNNSPLHF. The CDR3 DNA reads as TGTGCCAGCAGTGAAGGGACAAATAATAATTCACCCCTCCACTTT.

V gene TRBV5-1 combines with J gene TRBJ1-6, with 10 bases identical to TRBD1. With 3 bases clipped from V and 10 bases from J, the junction kept 7 bases outside the gene matches. In germline, CDR1 is SGHRS, CDR2 YFSETQ. The CDR3 contains 15 residues. The CDR3 coding sequence is TGCGCCAGCAGCTGGGACAGGGGCGCAGAATCACCCCTCCACTTT. Its protein is CASSWDRGAESPLHF.

This clone has just one count. The chain is built from TRBV7-3 and TRBJ2-1; the D gene is possibly TRBD2 (5 bases). The germline V gene encodes CDR1 SGHTA and CDR2 FQGTGA. The CDR3 is made up of 14 amino acids. The ends were cut back, 4 bases at V and 9 bases at J, with 16 bases in the middle. CDR3 in amino acids: CASSSPGIGAEQFF. The CDR3 DNA is TGTGCCAGCAGCTCCCCGGGGATAGGAGCTGAGCAGTTCTTC. The whole variable domain, filled in from reference TRBV7-3 and TRBJ2-1, reads GAGVSQTPSNKVTEKGKYVELRCDPISGHTALYWYRQSLGQGPEFLIYFQGTGAADDSGLPNDRFFAVRPEGSVSTLKIQRTERGDSAVYLCASSSPGIGAEQFFGPGTRLTVL.